These 20 T cell receptor beta chains were sequenced from one sample in a study of blood T cell repertoires in COVID-19. Clones were read by immunoSEQ multiplex PCR, and TCRdb kept only the in-frame ones, dropping some. The repertoire holds 25,000 to 30,000 clones, with less than 80% as singletons. What was sequenced was peripheral blood. The receptors here all came from a man aged 70 or older with acute or convalescent COVID-19.

This rearrangement joins TRBV4-2 to TRBJ2-7; tentatively, D is TRBD1 (5 bases). This CDR3 is built from 16 residues. Looked up from germline, CDR1 is LGHNA and CDR2 is YNFKEQ. V lost 3 bases and J 4 bases, leaving 19 bases between the germline ends. The CDR3, as DNA: TGTGCCAGCAGCCAGGCAGGGTTTTCTGCCGCATACGAGCAGTACTTC. Its translation: CASSQAGFSAAYEQYF.

The chain has TRBV7-2 and TRBJ2-1; possible D gene TRBD1, 7 bases. V gave up 1 base and J gave up 10 bases, with 14 bases separating them. The germline V gene has CDR1 SGHTA and CDR2 FQGNSA. CDR3 length: 14 amino acids. For the CDR3, the DNA is TGTGCCAGCAGCTTAGGTCGCAGGGGGGTCGAGCAGTTCTTC. Protein product: CASSLGRRGVEQFF.

This clone came up a few times. The chain couples TRBV16 to TRBJ2-3; D perhaps matches TRBD2 (5 bases). The CDR3 is 15 amino acids. V gave up 4 bases and J gave up 7 bases, with 18 bases separating them. Per the germline V gene, CDR1 is KGHSY and CDR2 is FQNENV. CDR3 coding DNA: TGTGCCAGCAGCCCGAACAATAGGGCCGGGAATACGCAGTATTTT. It specifies CASSPNNRAGNTQYF. Variable domain in full (rest from reference TRBV16 and TRBJ2-3): GEEVAQTPKHLVRGEGQKAKLYCAPIKGHSYVFWYQQVLKNEFKFLISFQNENVFDETGMPKERFSAKCLPNSPCSLEIQATKLEDSAVYFCASSPNNRAGNTQYFGPGTRLTVL.

The chain carries TRBV5-5 and TRBJ1-2; TRBD1 agrees at 9 bases. The V gene's germline CDR1 is SGHKS and CDR2 YYEKEE (reference sequence). The J segment lost 6 bases and the V segment lost 2 bases, leaving 5 bases of the junction unmatched. This CDR3 region has 14 residues. CDR3: CASSLQGALDGYTF. The CDR3 coding sequence is TGTGCCAGCAGCTTACAGGGGGCTCTTGATGGCTACACCTTC.

The chain recombines TRBV15 with TRBJ2-3; D ambiguous. Trimming took off 0 bases at V and 6 bases at J, with 7 bases between the two ends. Germline CDR1 and CDR2: LNHNV and YYDKDF (reference sequence). The length of the CDR3 is 13 residues. CDR3 sequence reads: CATSRDLSDTQYF. The CDR3 bases are TGTGCCACCAGCAGAGATCTATCTGATACGCAGTATTTT.

The V call is TRBV3-1 (or the pseudogene TRBV3-2), the J call TRBJ2-3; 8 nucleotides match TRBD2. The CDR3 spans 19 residues. After removal of 6 bases from V and 0 bases from J, the junction contained 17 bases not matched to a gene. Germline V gene sequence: CDR1 LGHDT, CDR2 YNNKEL (reference sequence). CDR3 bases: TGTGCCAGCAGTTCCCCGTGGAGCGGGAGAGGTCCGAGCACAGATACGCAGTATTTT. It is translated as CASSSPWSGRGPSTDTQYF.

J is TRBJ2-2 and V is TRBV28; D is perhaps TRBD1 (6 bases). V shed 11 bases and J shed 0 bases, with 13 bases lying between them. This CDR3 has 14 residues. The V gene's germline CDR1 is MDHEN and CDR2 SYDVKM. This chain's CDR3 is CAGGQPSNTGELFF. In nucleotides, the CDR3 is TGTGCCGGCGGACAGCCGTCGAACACCGGGGAGCTGTTTTTT.

V is TRBV28 and J is TRBJ1-1; 10 bases are a match to TRBD1. The CDR3 runs 16 residues. In germline, CDR1 is MDHEN, CDR2 SYDVKM. V gave up 2 bases and J gave up 3 bases; unmatched junction bases: 6. The CDR3 DNA sequence: TGTGCCAGCAGTTTAGGGACAGGGGTCGTGTACACTGAAGCTTTCTTT. It encodes CASSLGTGVVYTEAFF.

The chain carries TRBV6-5 and TRBJ1-5; D remains ambiguous. V lost 5 bases, J lost 9 bases, and 14 bases lay in between. Germline V gene lookup returns CDR1 MNHEY and CDR2 SVGAGI. The CDR3 consists of 13 residues. The CDR3 DNA reads TGTGCCAGCAGTCCACGGGCCAGCGGGCCCCAGCATTTT. Translation: CASSPRASGPQHF.

This chain uses TRBV5-1 with TRBJ2-2; D perhaps matches TRBD2 (6 bases). CDR1 SGHRS and CDR2 YFSETQ come from the germline V gene. The length of the CDR3 is 14 residues. Between the trimmed V and J ends, which lost 4 bases and 4 bases, there was a span of 11 bases. Here the CDR3 reads CASSNPTSTGELFF. CDR3 sequence (DNA): TGCGCCAGCAGCAACCCGACTAGCACCGGGGAGCTGTTTTTT.

V gene TRBV10-3 combines with J gene TRBJ2-1, with D possibly matching TRBD2 (6 bases). Trimming stripped 6 bases from V and 5 bases from J, with 11 bases between. The CDR3 loop spans 13 amino acids. The germline gives CDR1 ENHRY, CDR2 SYGVKD. The CDR3 DNA reads as TGTGCCATCAGGATCAGCGGGCACAATGAGCAGTTCTTC. Translating it yields CAIRISGHNEQFF.

This clone appeared once. The chain is built from TRBV2 and TRBJ2-2; 9 bases map to TRBD1. With 6 bases clipped from V and 6 bases from J, the junction kept 8 bases outside the gene matches. The CDR3 sequence is 15 residues long. The germline gives CDR1 SNHLY, CDR2 FYNNEI. CDR3 protein: CASSPGTGIPGELFF. In DNA, the CDR3 is TGTGCCAGCAGCCCCGGGACAGGGATCCCCGGGGAGCTGTTTTTT. The whole variable domain, remainder taken from reference TRBV2 and TRBJ2-2, is EPEVTQTPSHQVTQMGQEVILRCVPISNHLYFYWYRQILGQKVEFLVSFYNNEISEKSEIFDDQFSVERPDGSNFTLKIRSTKLEDSAMYFCASSPGTGIPGELFFGEGSRLTVL.

The gene calls are TRBV25-1 and TRBJ2-7, with 8 bases identical to TRBD1. CDR3 length: 14 residues. Germline V gene lookup returns CDR1 MGHDK and CDR2 SYGVNS. J lost 2 bases, V lost 7 bases, and 7 bases had no gene match. The CDR3 bases are TGTGCCAGCACTCCGGACAGGGTGCCCTACGAGCAGTACTTC. It codes for CASTPDRVPYEQYF.

This clone was found a few times. Written as DNA, the CDR3 is TGTGCCAGTAGTCCTTTTGCAGGGCTAAACACTGAAGCTTTCTTT. It translates to CASSPFAGLNTEAFF. The chain couples TRBV19 to TRBJ1-1, with D tentatively TRBD1 (5 bases). There are 15 residues in the CDR3. V shed 5 bases and J shed 2 bases, with 15 bases lying between them. Germline CDR1 and CDR2: LNHDA and SQIVND (reference sequence). The entire variable domain, with the rest obtained from reference TRBV19 and TRBJ1-1, is as follows: DGGITQSPKYLFRKEGQNVTLSCEQNLNHDAMYWYRQDPGQGLRLIYYSQIVNDFQKGDIAEGYSVSREKKESFPLTVTSAQKNPTAFYLCASSPFAGLNTEAFFGQGTRLTVV.

V usage is TRBV25-1 and J usage is TRBJ2-4; 7 positions match TRBD2. CDR3 length: 13 amino acids. Per germline, CDR1 MGHDK and CDR2 SYGVNS. V was pared by 6 bases and J by 8 bases, with 7 bases of the junction left unmatched. Here the CDR3 DNA reads TGTGCCAGCAGCGCAGGGAGGGTGGACATTCAGTACTTC. Translation gives CASSAGRVDIQYF.

This chain links TRBV9 with TRBJ1-2; 7 positions match TRBD1. V trimming: 3 bases; J trimming: 3 bases; junction bases outside the gene matches: 2. This CDR3 has 13 residues. Germline-derived CDR1 and CDR2 are SGDLS and YYNGEE. DNA for the CDR3: TGTGCCAGCAGCGCACAGGGGTACTATGGCTACACCTTC. Its translation: CASSAQGYYGYTF.

This chain connects TRBV5-8 to TRBJ2-1, with TRBD2 matching 7 bases. This CDR3 comprises 14 residues. The V and J ends lost 5 bases and 9 bases, in that order; junction bases with no gene match: 11. The germline V gene has CDR1 SGHTS and CDR2 YDEGEE. Written as DNA, the CDR3 is TGTGCCAGCAGATATCCGGCCCCGGGGGGTGAGCAGTTCTTC. Residues: CASRYPAPGGEQFF.

This chain uses TRBV7-3 with TRBJ2-5; 12 nucleotides agree with TRBD2. Germline values: CDR1 SGHTA, CDR2 FQGTGA. This CDR3 region has 15 residues. Trimming removed 5 bases from V and 4 bases from J; junction bases left unmatched: 5. As DNA, the CDR3 is TGTGCCAGCAGCCAGCAGGGACTAGCGGGAGAGACCCAGTACTTC. This encodes CASSQQGLAGETQYF. The variable domain in full, completed from reference TRBV7-3 and TRBJ2-5, reads GAGVSQTPSNKVTEKGKYVELRCDPISGHTALYWYRQSLGQGPEFLIYFQGTGAADDSGLPNDRFFAVRPEGSVSTLKIQRTERGDSAVYLCASSQQGLAGETQYFGPGTRLLVL.

The chain employs TRBV28 and TRBJ1-2, with a weak D call TRBD1 (5 bases). CDR3 length: 14 residues. Per the germline V gene, CDR1 is MDHEN and CDR2 is SYDVKM. Trimming removed 3 bases at V and 2 bases at J, with 10 bases between. The CDR3 nucleotides read TGTGCCAGCAGTTTGGGAGGGGAAAACTATGGCTACACCTTC. Translated: CASSLGGENYGYTF.

The chain links TRBV10-3 to TRBJ1-1; D gene ambiguous. The V and J ends lost 4 bases and 4 bases respectively, with 10 bases between them. CDR1 ENHRY and CDR2 SYGVKD come from the germline V gene. The CDR3 consists of 13 residues. The CDR3 is CAISASVFTEAFF. CDR3 DNA sequence: TGTGCCATCAGTGCCTCCGTCTTCACTGAAGCTTTCTTT.